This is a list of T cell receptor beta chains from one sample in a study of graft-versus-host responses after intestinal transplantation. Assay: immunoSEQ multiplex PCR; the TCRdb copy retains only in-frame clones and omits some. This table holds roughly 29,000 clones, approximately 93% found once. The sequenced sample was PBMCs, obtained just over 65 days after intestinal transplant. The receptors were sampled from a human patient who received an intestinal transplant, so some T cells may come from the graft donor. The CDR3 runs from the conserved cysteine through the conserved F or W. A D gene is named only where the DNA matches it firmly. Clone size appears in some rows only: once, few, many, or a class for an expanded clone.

CASSTGRNYGYTF	TGTGCCAGCAGCACAGGGAGGAATTATGGCTACACCTTC	TRBV27	TRBJ1-2	-	-
CASSLGTGDYNEQFF	TGTGCCAGCAGTCTCGGGACAGGGGACTACAATGAGCAGTTCTTC	TRBV27	TRBJ2-1	-	TRBD1
CASSEAPGLSGNEQFF	TGTGCCAGCAGTGAAGCCCCGGGACTCTCAGGGAATGAGCAGTTCTTC	TRBV2	TRBJ2-1	-	-
CASSLHRLNYGYTF	TGTGCCAGCAGCTTGCACAGGCTGAACTATGGCTACACCTTC	TRBV5-4	TRBJ1-2	-	-
CASSPRQGIDSPLHF	TGTGCCAGCAGCCCCCGACAGGGGATTGATTCACCCCTCCACTTT	TRBV13	TRBJ1-6	-	TRBD1
CASSLSPVTEQYF	TGTGCCAGCAGTTTATCGCCGGTAACCGAGCAGTACTTC	TRBV27	TRBJ2-7	-	-
CASSEGHQGSYYGYTF	TGTGCCAGCAGTGAAGGCCATCAGGGGAGTTACTATGGCTACACCTTC	TRBV6-1	TRBJ1-2	once	-
CSTLRGLTEAFF	TGCAGCACCCTAAGGGGTCTCACTGAAGCTTTCTTT	TRBV29-1	TRBJ1-1	-	-
CASSLPPLGGGYYGYTF	TGTGCCAGCAGCTTACCTCCACTGGGGGGAGGCTACTATGGCTACACCTTC	TRBV7-8	TRBJ1-2	-	-
CASSITGGYNEQFF	TGTGCCAGTAGTATCACAGGGGGGTACAATGAGCAGTTCTTC	TRBV19	TRBJ2-1	-	TRBD1
CASSDDVSYEQYF	TGTGCCAGCAGTGACGATGTATCCTACGAGCAGTACTTC	TRBV25-1	TRBJ2-7	once	-
CASSKGQEVSEQYF	TGTGCCAGCAGTAAGGGACAGGAGGTTAGCGAGCAGTACTTC	TRBV6-5	TRBJ2-7	-	TRBD1
CASSLRVLSSYEQYF	TGTGCCAGCAGCTTACGAGTACTAAGCTCCTACGAGCAGTACTTC	TRBV7-2	TRBJ2-7	-	-
CASSDGPSGWTNNEQFF	TGTGCCAGCAGCGACGGACCTAGCGGGTGGACTAACAATGAGCAGTTCTTC	TRBV7-7	TRBJ2-1	-	TRBD2
CASSYSATGGTEAFF	TGTGCCAGCAGTTACTCGGCTACAGGAGGCACTGAAGCTTTCTTT	TRBV6-6	TRBJ1-1	-	-
CSVPGTDAEQYF	TGCAGCGTACCCGGGACAGACGCCGAGCAGTACTTC	TRBV29-1	TRBJ2-7	-	TRBD1
CASSSTSGRGNNEQFF	TGTGCCAGCAGCTCTACTAGCGGGAGGGGAAACAATGAGCAGTTCTTC	TRBV7-9	TRBJ2-1	-	TRBD2